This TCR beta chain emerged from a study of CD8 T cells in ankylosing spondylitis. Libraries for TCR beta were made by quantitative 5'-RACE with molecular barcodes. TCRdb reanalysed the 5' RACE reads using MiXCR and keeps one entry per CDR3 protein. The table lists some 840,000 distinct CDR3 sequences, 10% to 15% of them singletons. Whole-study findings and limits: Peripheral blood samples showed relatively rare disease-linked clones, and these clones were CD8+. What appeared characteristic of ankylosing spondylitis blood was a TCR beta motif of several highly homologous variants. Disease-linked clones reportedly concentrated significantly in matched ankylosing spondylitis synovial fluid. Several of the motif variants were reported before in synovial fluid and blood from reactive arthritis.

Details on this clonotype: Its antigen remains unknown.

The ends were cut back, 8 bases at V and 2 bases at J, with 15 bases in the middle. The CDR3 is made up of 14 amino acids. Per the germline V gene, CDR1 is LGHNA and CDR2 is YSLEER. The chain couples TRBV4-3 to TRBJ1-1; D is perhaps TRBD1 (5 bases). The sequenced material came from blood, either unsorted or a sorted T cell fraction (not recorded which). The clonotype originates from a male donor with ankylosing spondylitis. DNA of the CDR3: TGCGCCAGCGCTCAGGGAAGTCTCAACACTGAAGCTTTCTTT. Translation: CASAQGSLNTEAFF.